The clone carrying this T cell receptor (beta chain) showed up just once. The data were taken from a study of cytomegalovirus exposure and HLA in healthy donors. PCR amplification relied on 60 Vbeta primers (plus 13 Jbeta primers). Repertoires were generated with immunoSEQ multiplex PCR, while TCRdb's copy carries only in-frame clones and drops some. This table has some 140,000 clones, about three quarters appearing once. Germline trimming cut 1 base from V and 6 bases from J; bases unmatched to any gene: 4. This CDR3 is 14 amino acids long. CDR1 is SNHLY, CDR2 FYNNEI, per germline. V gene TRBV2 combines with J gene TRBJ2-3; 7 nucleotides match TRBD2. Sequencing input: PBMCs. The sequence came from a man aged 50 or older in good health and CMV-seropositive. The CDR3 DNA reads as TGTGCCAGCAGTGAAGACCCGGGAGGCGATACGCAGTATTTT. It yields the protein CASSEDPGGDTQYF.